Listed below are T cell receptor beta chains from one sample, sequenced in a study of T cell responses to AZD1222 COVID-19 vaccine. Sequencing used immunoSEQ multiplex PCR; TCRdb keeps in-frame clones, though not all of them. The repertoire holds around 110,000 clones, with about 90% as singletons. The sequences come from peripheral blood, collected on day 0 of AZD1222 vaccination. The receptors here all came from an adult in good health. The CDR3 runs from the conserved cysteine through the conserved F or W. Clone sizes are given selectively: once, few, many, or a class where the clone is expanded.

j_call clone_size v_call cdr3_aa
TRBJ2-1 . TRBV5-4 CASSLGAGYNEQFF
TRBJ2-7 . TRBV6-5 CASSRDRYAYEQYF
TRBJ2-7 . TRBV7-8 CASSSVFYEQYF
TRBJ1-5 . TRBV27 CASRVGGDRNQPQHF
TRBJ1-2 . TRBV24-1 CATSDLTGQGAPGYTF
TRBJ1-2 . TRBV6-5 CASSYDGQGGYGYTF
TRBJ2-1 . TRBV7-2 CASSLAQGGSYNEQFF
TRBJ2-7 . TRBV6-5 CASRGAGDVHEQYF
TRBJ2-1 . TRBV5-1 CASSLQTSGAYNEQFF
TRBJ2-3 . TRBV7-9 CASRLAVPDTQYF
TRBJ1-5 . TRBV7-8 CASSFRADQPQHF
TRBJ1-2 . TRBV7-2 CASSPPQGAAGNGYTF
TRBJ2-3 . TRBV4-3 CASSQDPLTDTQYF
TRBJ2-3 . TRBV3-1/TRBV3-2 CASSQKSIDTQYF
TRBJ2-7 . TRBV5-4 CASSLTTGLYEQYF
TRBJ2-1 . TRBV13 CASSPTTSPLRNEQFF
TRBJ1-5 . TRBV21-1 CASSGPRANQPQHF
TRBJ2-1 . TRBV7-2 CASSLGGGVNEQFF
TRBJ1-1 once TRBV6-5 CAGGRQGNTEAFF
TRBJ2-1 . TRBV19 CASSIASGGAGVYNEQFF
TRBJ2-3 once TRBV7-7 CASSLGLAGGRGTQYF
TRBJ2-7 . TRBV14 CASSQDYYEQYF
TRBJ1-6 . TRBV15 CATSRVLGSSYNSPLHF
TRBJ1-2 . TRBV27 CASSASGIGYTF
TRBJ2-2 . TRBV19 CASRSSIFGPGELFF
TRBJ2-3 few TRBV7-7 CASSLGQDTDTQYF
TRBJ2-5 . TRBV7-2 CASSFDSEETQYF
TRBJ1-1 . TRBV25-1 CASSVGGLNTEAFF
TRBJ2-7 once TRBV27 CASSYRGDTSYEQYF
TRBJ2-3 . TRBV9 CASSVNPLAGGPGLYF
TRBJ2-7 . TRBV20-1 CSAGDSYEQYF
TRBJ2-1 . TRBV5-4 CASSLDMRPGNEQFF
TRBJ1-1 . TRBV11-3 CASSPGRNTEAFF
TRBJ1-4 . TRBV7-9 CASSRPNRGSNEKLFF
TRBJ1-3 . TRBV9 CASSEGQGTSGNTIYF
TRBJ2-3 . TRBV5-1 CASSLVGISTDTQYF
TRBJ1-4 . TRBV19 CASRRGQGRTTNEKLFF
TRBJ2-5 . TRBV4-3 CASSQGSASWRETQYF
TRBJ2-3 . TRBV6-4 CASRASGADTQYF
TRBJ1-1 . TRBV5-1 CASSLAGQSGTEAFF
TRBJ1-5 . TRBV6-1 CASSEGYNRLQPQHF
TRBJ2-7 few TRBV4-1 CASSTPPRGGGADEQYF
TRBJ2-6 . TRBV7-9 CASSLGGTGANVLTF
TRBJ2-7 . TRBV6-5 CASSFPQGSHYEQYF
TRBJ1-2 . TRBV7-9 CASSPVGRVEDGYTF